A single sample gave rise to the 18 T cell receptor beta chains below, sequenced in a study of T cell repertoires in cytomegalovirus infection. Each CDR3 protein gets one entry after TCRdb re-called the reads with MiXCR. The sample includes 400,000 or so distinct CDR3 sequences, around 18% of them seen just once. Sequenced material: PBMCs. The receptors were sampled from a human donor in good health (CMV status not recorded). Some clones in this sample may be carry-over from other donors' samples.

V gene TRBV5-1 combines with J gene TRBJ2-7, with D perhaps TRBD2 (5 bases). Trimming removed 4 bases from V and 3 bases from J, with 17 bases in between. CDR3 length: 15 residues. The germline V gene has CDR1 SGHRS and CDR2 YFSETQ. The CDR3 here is CASSLGATANYEQYF. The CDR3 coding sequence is TGCGCCAGCAGCCTGGGAGCCACAGCGAACTACGAGCAGTACTTC.

In DNA, the CDR3 is TGTGCCGCATACCTGGCGGTTCTACCAGTC. It is translated as CAAYLAVLPV. The chain uses TRBV19 and TRBJ2-7; D not certain. The germline CDR1 and CDR2 sequences are LNHDA and SQIVND (reference sequence). The CDR3 consists of 10 residues.

The CDR3 DNA reads TGTGCCAGCAGCCTCCGGGACAGGGTTTTGGCTTTCTTT. Residues: CASSLRDRVLAFF. V is TRBV12-3 or TRBV12-4 and J is TRBJ1-1; 9 bases fit TRBD1. The CDR3 length is 13 residues. V lost 6 bases and J lost 11; bases outside the gene matches: 10.

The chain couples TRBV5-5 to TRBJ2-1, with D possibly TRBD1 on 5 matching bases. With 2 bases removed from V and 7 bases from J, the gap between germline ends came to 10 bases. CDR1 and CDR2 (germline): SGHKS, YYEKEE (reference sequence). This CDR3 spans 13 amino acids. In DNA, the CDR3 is TGTGCCAGCAGCTTCGCAGGGAAGAATGAGCAGTTCTTC. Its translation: CASSFAGKNEQFF.

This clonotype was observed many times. Here the CDR3 DNA reads TGTGCCACGGGAGGGGACCAAGAGACCCAGTACTTC. It codes for CATGGDQETQYF. The chain uses TRBV10-3 and TRBJ2-5; 8 nucleotides agree with TRBD2. In germline, CDR1 is ENHRY, CDR2 SYGVKD. CDR3 length equals 12 residues. V was clipped by 10 bases and J by 0 bases; unmatched bases: 1.

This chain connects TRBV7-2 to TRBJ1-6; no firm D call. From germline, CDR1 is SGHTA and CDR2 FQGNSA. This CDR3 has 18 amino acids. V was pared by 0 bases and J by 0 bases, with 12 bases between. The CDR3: CASSLAPVVSSYNSPLHF. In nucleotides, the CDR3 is TGTGCCAGCAGCTTAGCGCCGGTCGTCAGCTCCTATAATTCACCCCTCCACTTT.

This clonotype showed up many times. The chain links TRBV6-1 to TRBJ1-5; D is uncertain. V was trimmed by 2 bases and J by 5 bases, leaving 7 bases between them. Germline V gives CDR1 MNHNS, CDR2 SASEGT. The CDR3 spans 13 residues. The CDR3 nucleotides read TGTGCCAGCAGTGAATTCTTCCATCAGCCCCAGCATTTT. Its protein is CASSEFFHQPQHF.

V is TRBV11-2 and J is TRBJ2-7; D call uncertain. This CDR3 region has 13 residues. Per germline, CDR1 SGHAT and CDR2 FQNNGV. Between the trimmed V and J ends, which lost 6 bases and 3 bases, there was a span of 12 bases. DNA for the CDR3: TGTGCCAGCAGTTTTAGCCCTAACTACGAGCAGTACTTC. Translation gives CASSFSPNYEQYF.

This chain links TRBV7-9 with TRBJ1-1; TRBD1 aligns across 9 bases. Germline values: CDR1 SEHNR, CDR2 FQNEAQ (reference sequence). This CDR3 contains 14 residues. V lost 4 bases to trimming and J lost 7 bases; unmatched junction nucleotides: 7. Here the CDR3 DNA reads TGTGCCAGCAGCTCGGACAGGGGTTTCGGTGAAGCTTTCTTT. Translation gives CASSSDRGFGEAFF. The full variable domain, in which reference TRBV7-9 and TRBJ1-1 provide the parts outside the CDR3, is DTGVSQNPRHKITKRGQNVTFRCDPISEHNRLYWYRQTLGQGPEFLTYFQNEAQLEKSRLLSDRFSAERPKGSFSTLEIQRTEQGDSAMYLCASSSDRGFGEAFFGQGTRLTVV.

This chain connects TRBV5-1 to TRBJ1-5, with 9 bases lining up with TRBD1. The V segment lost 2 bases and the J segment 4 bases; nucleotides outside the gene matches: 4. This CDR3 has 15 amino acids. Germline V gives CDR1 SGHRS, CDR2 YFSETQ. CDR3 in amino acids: CASSFGDRVNQPQHF. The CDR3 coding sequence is TGCGCCAGCAGCTTCGGGGACAGGGTAAATCAGCCCCAGCATTTT.

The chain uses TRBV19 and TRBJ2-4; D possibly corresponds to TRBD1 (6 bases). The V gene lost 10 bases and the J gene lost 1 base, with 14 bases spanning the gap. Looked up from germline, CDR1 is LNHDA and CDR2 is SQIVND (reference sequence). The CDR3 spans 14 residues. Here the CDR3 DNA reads TGTGCCACCAAGTCAGGGGTCGCCAAAAACATTCAGTACTTC. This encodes CATKSGVAKNIQYF.

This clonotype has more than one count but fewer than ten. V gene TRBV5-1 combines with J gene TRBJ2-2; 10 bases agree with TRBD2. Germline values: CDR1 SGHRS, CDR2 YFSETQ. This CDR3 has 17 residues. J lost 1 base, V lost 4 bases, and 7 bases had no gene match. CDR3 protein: CASSLRWTSGNTGELFF. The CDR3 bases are TGCGCCAGCAGCCTACGCTGGACTAGCGGGAACACCGGGGAGCTGTTTTTT.

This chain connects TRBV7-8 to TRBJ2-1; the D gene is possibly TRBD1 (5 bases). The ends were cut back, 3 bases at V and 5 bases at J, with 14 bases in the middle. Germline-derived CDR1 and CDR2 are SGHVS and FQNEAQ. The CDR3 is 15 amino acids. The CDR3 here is CASSFRSGNHNEQFF. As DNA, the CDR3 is TGTGCCAGCAGCTTTCGGTCAGGGAATCACAATGAGCAGTTCTTC. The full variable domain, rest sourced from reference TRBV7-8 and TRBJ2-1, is GAGVSQSPRYKVAKRGQDVALRCDPISGHVSLFWYQQALGQGPEFLTYFQNEAQLDKSGLPSDRFFAERPEGSVSTLKIQRTQQEDSAVYLCASSFRSGNHNEQFFGPGTRLTVL.

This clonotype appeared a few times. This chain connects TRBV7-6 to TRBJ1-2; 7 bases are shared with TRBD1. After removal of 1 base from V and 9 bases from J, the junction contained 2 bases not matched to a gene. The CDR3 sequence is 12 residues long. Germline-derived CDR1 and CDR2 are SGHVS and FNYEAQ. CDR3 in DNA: TGTGCCAGCAGCTTAGTGACAGGGAGCTACACCTTC. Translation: CASSLVTGSYTF.

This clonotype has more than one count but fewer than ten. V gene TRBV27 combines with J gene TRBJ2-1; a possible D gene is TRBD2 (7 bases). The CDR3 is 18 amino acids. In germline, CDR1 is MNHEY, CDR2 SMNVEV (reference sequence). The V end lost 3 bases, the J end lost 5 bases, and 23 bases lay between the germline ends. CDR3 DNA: TGTGCCAGCAGTTTGGGGCCCCACTGGGGGGGGCGTAACAATGAGCAGTTCTTC. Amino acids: CASSLGPHWGGRNNEQFF.

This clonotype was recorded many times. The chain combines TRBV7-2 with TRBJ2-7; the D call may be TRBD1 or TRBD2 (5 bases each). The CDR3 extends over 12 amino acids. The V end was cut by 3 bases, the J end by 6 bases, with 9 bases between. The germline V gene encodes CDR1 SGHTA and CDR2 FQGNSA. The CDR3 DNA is TGTGCCAGCAGCTTTACTGGGGGCGAGCAGTACTTC. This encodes CASSFTGGEQYF.

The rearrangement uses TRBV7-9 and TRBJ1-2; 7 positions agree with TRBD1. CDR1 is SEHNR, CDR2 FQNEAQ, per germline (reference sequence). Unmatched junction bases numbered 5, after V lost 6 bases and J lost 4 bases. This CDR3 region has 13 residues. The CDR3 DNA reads TGTGCCAGCAGTTCAGGGGGAAGCTATGGCTACACCTTC. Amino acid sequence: CASSSGGSYGYTF.

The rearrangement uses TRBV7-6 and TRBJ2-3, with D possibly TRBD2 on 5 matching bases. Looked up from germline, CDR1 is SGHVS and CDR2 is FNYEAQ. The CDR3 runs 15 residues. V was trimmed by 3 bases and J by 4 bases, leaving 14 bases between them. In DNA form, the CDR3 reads TGTGCCAGCAGCTTGGGAGTGGGAGATGCAGATACGCAGTATTTT. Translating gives CASSLGVGDADTQYF.